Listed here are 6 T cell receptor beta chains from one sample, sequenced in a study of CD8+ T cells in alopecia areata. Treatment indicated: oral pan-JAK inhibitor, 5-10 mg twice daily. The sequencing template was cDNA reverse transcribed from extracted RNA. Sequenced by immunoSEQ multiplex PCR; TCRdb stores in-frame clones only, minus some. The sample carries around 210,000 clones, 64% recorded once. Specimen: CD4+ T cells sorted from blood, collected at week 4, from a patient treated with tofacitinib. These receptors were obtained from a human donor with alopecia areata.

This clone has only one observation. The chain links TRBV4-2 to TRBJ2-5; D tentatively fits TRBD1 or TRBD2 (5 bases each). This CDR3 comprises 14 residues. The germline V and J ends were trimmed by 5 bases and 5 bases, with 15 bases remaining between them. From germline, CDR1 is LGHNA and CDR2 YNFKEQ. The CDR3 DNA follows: TGTGCCAGCAGCTTAAGGGACCTGGGGGAGACCCAGTACTTC. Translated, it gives CASSLRDLGETQYF.

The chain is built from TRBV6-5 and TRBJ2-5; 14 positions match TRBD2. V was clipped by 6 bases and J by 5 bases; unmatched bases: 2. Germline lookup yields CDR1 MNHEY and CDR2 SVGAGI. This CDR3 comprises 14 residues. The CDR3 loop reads CASSGLAGGETQYF. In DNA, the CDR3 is TGTGCCAGCAGCGGACTAGCGGGGGGTGAGACCCAGTACTTC.

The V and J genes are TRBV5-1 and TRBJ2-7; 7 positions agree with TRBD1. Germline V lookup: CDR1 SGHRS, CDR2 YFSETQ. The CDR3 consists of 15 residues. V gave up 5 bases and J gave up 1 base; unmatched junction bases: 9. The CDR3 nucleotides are TGCGCCAGCAGATTCGGGACAGTAAATTCCTACGAGCAGTACTTC. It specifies CASRFGTVNSYEQYF.

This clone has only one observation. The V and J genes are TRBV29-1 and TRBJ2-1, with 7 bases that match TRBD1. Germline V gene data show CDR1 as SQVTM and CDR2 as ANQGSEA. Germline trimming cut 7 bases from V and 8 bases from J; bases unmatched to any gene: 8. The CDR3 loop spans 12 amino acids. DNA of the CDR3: TGCAGCGGCAACAGGGGCGCCGATGAGCAGTTCTTC. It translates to CSGNRGADEQFF.

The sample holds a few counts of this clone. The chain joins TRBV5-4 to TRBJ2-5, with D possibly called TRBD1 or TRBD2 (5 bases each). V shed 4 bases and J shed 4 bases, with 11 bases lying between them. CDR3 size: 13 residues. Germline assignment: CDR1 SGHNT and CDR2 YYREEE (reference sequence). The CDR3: CASSGGSGETQYF. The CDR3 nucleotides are TGTGCCAGCAGCGGGGGTTCGGGAGAGACCCAGTACTTC.

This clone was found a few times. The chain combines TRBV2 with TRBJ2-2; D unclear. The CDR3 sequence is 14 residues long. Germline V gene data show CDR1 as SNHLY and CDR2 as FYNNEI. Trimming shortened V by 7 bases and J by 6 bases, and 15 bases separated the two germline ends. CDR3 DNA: TGTGCCAGCAAGTTGACCGACGCCCCCGGGGAGCTGTTTTTT. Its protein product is CASKLTDAPGELFF.